This T cell receptor beta chain emerged from a study of blood T cell repertoires in COVID-19. Study-wide context: Acute and convalescent COVID-19 specimens originated in the United States, Italy and Spain. PBMCs, B-cell-depleted T cells, or T cells were the source of the cDNA or gDNA that made up the material.

In the authors' workflow: Estimation of nucleated cell counts relied on the amplification of reference gene primers. Sequencing used immunoSEQ multiplex PCR; TCRdb keeps in-frame clones, though not all of them. V and J calls and clone size are those listed in that table; D and trimming were worked out from the DNA. The sample has about 100,000 clones, roughly 85% seen once. The CDR3 loop spans 17 amino acids. Germline CDR1 and CDR2: KGHDR and SFDVKD. V dropped 7 bases and J dropped 6; count of bases not matched to a gene: 14. The chain joins TRBV24-1 to TRBJ2-1; 10 nucleotides align to TRBD2. This sequence originates from a man aged 65-85 years with active or convalescent COVID-19. The specimen sequenced was peripheral blood. The CDR3: CATRTEPTSGGANEQFF. DNA for the CDR3: TGTGCCACCAGGACGGAGCCCACAAGCGGGGGGGCCAATGAGCAGTTCTTC.